These 16 T cell receptor beta chains originate from one sample sequenced in a study of cytomegalovirus exposure and HLA in healthy donors (dated by TCRdb to the late 2010s). The protocol used for the library was the immunoSEQ multiplex PCR assay. The multiplex PCR relied on a mix of 60 forward primers for TCR Vbeta segments and 13 reverse primers for TCR Jbeta segments. TCRdb mirrors the immuneACCESS table, restricted to in-frame sequences. Some clones are absent from its copies; in checked studies, under half trace to an unresolved V gene, and the reason for the others is unknown. Across this sample there are fewer than 200,000 clones, with 75% seen only once. The top ten hold 2.5% to 3% of the sample. The sequenced material came from PBMCs. The receptors shown here come from a woman aged 45-59 years in good health and CMV-seropositive.

This rearrangement joins TRBV6-5 to TRBJ1-5; D might be TRBD1 (5 bases). Trimming pared 0 bases from V and 2 bases from J, leaving 5 bases between. Germline-derived CDR1 and CDR2 are MNHEY and SVGAGI. The CDR3 sequence is 14 residues long. The CDR3 nucleotides read TGTGCCAGCAGTTACTCAGGGGGCAATCAGCCCCAGCATTTT. It yields the protein CASSYSGGNQPQHF.

The chain carries TRBV6-5 and TRBJ1-4; D gene unclear. CDR3 length: 14 residues. Trimming stripped 5 bases from V and 3 bases from J, with 10 bases between. Germline lookup yields CDR1 MNHEY and CDR2 SVGAGI. The CDR3 loop reads CASSEDFSNEKLFF. The DNA for the CDR3 is TGTGCCAGCAGTGAAGACTTTTCTAATGAAAAACTGTTTTTT.

This rearrangement joins TRBV29-1 to TRBJ2-1; 7 bases line up with TRBD1. The CDR3 is made up of 14 amino acids. CDR1 is SQVTM and CDR2 is ANQGSEA in the germline V gene. V was pared by 5 bases and J by 0 bases, with 4 bases of the junction left unmatched. The CDR3: CSVTRGISYNEQFF. As DNA, the CDR3 is TGCAGCGTTACCAGGGGGATCTCCTACAATGAGCAGTTCTTC.

This chain uses TRBV7-9 with TRBJ1-1; weak D call: TRBD1 (6 bases). This CDR3 has 12 residues. V was trimmed by 5 bases and J by 4 bases, leaving 8 bases between them. Germline CDR1 SEHNR, CDR2 FQNEAQ (reference sequence). As DNA, the CDR3 is TGTGCCAGCAGCCGACAGGCCACTGAAGCTTTCTTT. Protein product: CASSRQATEAFF.

The V gene is TRBV6-1, the J gene TRBJ1-4; D is unclear. V was clipped by 5 bases and J by 3 bases, with 10 bases between them. The CDR3 contains 14 residues. Germline CDR1 and CDR2: MNHNS and SASEGT. The CDR3 region has the DNA TGTGCCAGCAGTTCCCGGAGTTCTAATGAAAAACTGTTTTTT. Its translation: CASSSRSSNEKLFF.

V gene TRBV5-1 combines with J gene TRBJ2-5, with 7 bases fitting TRBD1. The CDR3 totals 14 residues. CDR1 SGHRS and CDR2 YFSETQ come from the germline V gene. The junction had 7 bases not matched to a gene; V was cut back by 4 bases and J by 4 bases. The DNA of the CDR3 is TGCGCCAGCAGCCGTGGACAGGCCGGAGAGACCCAGTACTTC. Translated, it gives CASSRGQAGETQYF. Full variable domain (outside the CDR3, taken from reference TRBV5-1 and TRBJ2-5): KAGVTQTPRYLIKTRGQQVTLSCSPISGHRSVSWYQQTPGQGLQFLFEYFSETQRNKGNFPGRFSGRQFSNSRSEMNVSTLELGDSALYLCASSRGQAGETQYFGPGTRLLVL.

DNA of the CDR3: TGTGCCAGCTCACGCACCCAGGGATCGGTGAACACTGAAGCTTTCTTT. It is translated as CASSRTQGSVNTEAFF. The V and J genes are TRBV18 and TRBJ1-1; possibly TRBD1 for D (5 bases). The CDR3 sequence is 16 residues long. The germline CDR1 and CDR2 sequences are KGHSH and LQKENI. Trimming left V 4 bases short and J 0 bases short, with 15 bases between.

CDR3 sequence: CASSFSGSLGVNEQFF. The CDR3 DNA follows: TGTGCCAGCAGCTTCTCCGGGTCTTTAGGGGTGAATGAGCAGTTCTTC. The chain combines TRBV7-9 with TRBJ2-1; D perhaps matches TRBD1 (5 bases). In germline, CDR1 is SEHNR, CDR2 FQNEAQ (reference sequence). The V and J ends lost 3 bases and 7 bases respectively, with 19 bases between them. CDR3 length: 16 residues.

This clone was seen a few times. The chain recombines TRBV19 with TRBJ1-1, with D possibly TRBD1 on 6 matching bases. The CDR3 extends over 15 amino acids. The V gene's germline CDR1 is LNHDA and CDR2 SQIVND (reference sequence). Trimming removed 0 bases from V and 5 bases from J, with 13 bases in between. CDR3 sequence reads: CASSIDGGRRTEAFF. CDR3 nucleotides: TGTGCCAGTAGTATAGATGGGGGCCGGAGGACTGAAGCTTTCTTT.

This clone came up once. At one end the junction does not follow the germline gene, possibly because of a read error. Other nucleotide sequences from this sample produce the same CDR3. The V call is TRBV6-1, the J call TRBJ2-2; weak D call: TRBD2 (5 bases). Germline loops: CDR1 MNHNS, CDR2 SASEGT. The CDR3 sequence is 14 residues long. CDR3 region: CASSEVVEGGELFF. CDR3 in DNA: TGTGCTAGCAGTGAAGTGGTAGAGGGCGGGGAGCTGTTTTTT.

The chain carries TRBV5-1 and TRBJ2-7, with a weak D call TRBD1 (7 bases). Germline V CDR1 and CDR2: SGHRS, YFSETQ. The CDR3 has 15 amino acids. Trimming left V 0 bases short and J 1 base short, with 11 bases between. The chain's CDR3 is CASSLVPGGSYEQYF. In DNA, the CDR3 is TGCGCCAGCAGCTTGGTACCAGGGGGGTCCTACGAGCAGTACTTC.

The gene calls are TRBV1 and TRBJ2-1; TRBD2, the table's D call, lacks a check against the DNA. TRBV1 is a known pseudogene. The CDR3 extends over 16 amino acids. Here the CDR3 DNA reads TGCACCAGCAGCCGATGGACTCGCCCTTGCTACAATGAGCAGTTCTTC. Translated, it gives CTSSRWTRPCYNEQFF.

This clone was detected only a few times. The genes are TRBV29-1 and TRBJ1-2, with 10 bases matching TRBD1. J lost 0 bases, V lost 4 bases, and 5 bases had no gene match. The CDR3 spans 15 residues. CDR1 SQVTM and CDR2 ANQGSEA come from the germline V gene. The CDR3 region is CSVGGQGSANYGYTF. DNA for the CDR3: TGCAGCGTTGGGGGACAGGGGTCCGCTAACTATGGCTACACCTTC. Supplemented by reference TRBV29-1 and TRBJ1-2, the full variable domain reads SAVISQKPSRDICQRGTSLTIQCQVDSQVTMMFWYRQQPGQSLTLIATANQGSEATYESGFVIDKFPISRPNLTFSTLTVSNMSPEDSSIYLCSVGGQGSANYGYTFGSGTRLTVV.

The rearrangement links TRBV25-1 to TRBJ2-5, with D maybe TRBD1 (6 bases). The CDR3 is 11 residues long. CDR1 MGHDK and CDR2 SYGVNS come from the germline V gene. V lost 4 bases and J 7 bases, leaving 7 bases between the germline ends. Here the CDR3 DNA reads TGTGCCAGCAGTGTAGGGGGGACCCAGTACTTC. Translating it yields CASSVGGTQYF.

The chain employs TRBV2 and TRBJ2-5; 9 positions match TRBD1. Germline V gives CDR1 SNHLY, CDR2 FYNNEI. The CDR3 consists of 13 residues. The V segment lost 4 bases and the J segment 10 bases; nucleotides outside the gene matches: 7. The CDR3 DNA is TGTGCCAGCAGTGGGCGACAGGGGGAAGTCCAGTACTTC. It encodes CASSGRQGEVQYF.

This clone has only a few counts. The chain employs TRBV5-5 and TRBJ2-5; TRBD2 matches 12 bases. With V trimmed by 0 bases and J by 3 bases, 12 bases remained unmatched. Germline CDR1 SGHKS, CDR2 YYEKEE (reference sequence). This CDR3 is built from 19 residues. As DNA, the CDR3 is TGTGCCAGCAGCTTGGCCCTATTGACTAGCGGGGGACGAGAAGAGACCCAGTACTTC. Its protein is CASSLALLTSGGREETQYF.